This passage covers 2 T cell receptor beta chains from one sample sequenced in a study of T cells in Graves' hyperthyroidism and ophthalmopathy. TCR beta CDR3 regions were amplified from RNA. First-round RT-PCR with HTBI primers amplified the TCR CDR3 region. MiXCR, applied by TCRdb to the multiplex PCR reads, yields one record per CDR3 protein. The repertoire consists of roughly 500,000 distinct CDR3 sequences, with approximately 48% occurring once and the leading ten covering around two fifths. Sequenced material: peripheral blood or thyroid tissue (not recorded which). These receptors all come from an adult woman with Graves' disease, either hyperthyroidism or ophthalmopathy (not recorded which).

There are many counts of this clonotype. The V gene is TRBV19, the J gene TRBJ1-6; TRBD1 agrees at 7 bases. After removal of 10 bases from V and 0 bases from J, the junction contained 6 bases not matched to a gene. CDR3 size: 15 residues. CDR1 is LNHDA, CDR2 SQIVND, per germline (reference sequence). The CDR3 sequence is CATATGSSYNSPLHF. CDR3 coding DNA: TGTGCCACCGCGACAGGGAGCTCCTATAATTCACCCCTCCACTTT. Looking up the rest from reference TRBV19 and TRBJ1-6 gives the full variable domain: DGGITQSPKYLFRKEGQNVTLSCEQNLNHDAMYWYRQDPGQGLRLIYYSQIVNDFQKGDIAEGYSVSREKKESFPLTVTSAQKNPTAFYLCATATGSSYNSPLHFGNGTRLTVT.

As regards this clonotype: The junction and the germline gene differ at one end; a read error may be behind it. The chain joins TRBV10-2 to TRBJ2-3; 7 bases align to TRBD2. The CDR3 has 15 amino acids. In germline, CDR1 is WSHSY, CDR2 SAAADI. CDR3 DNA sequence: TGTGCCAGCAGCCAGAGCGGGAAGGGCACAGATACGCAGTATTTT. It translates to CASSQSGKGTDTQYF.